This note documents a single TCR beta chain sequence. The antigen it recognizes is unknown. The record has no base qualities; no much larger clone is one base away. Sequencing instrument: Illumina NovaSeq 6000. Using 5'RACE with constant-segment primers, TCRalpha and TCRbeta cDNA libraries were constructed, with sample barcodes and unique molecular identifiers added in the process. Trizol reagent was used to extract RNA from every sample. Amplification of the libraries took two PCR steps, and the second step added a second sample barcode plus Illumina TruSeq adapters. Sequencing of libraries was performed on an Illumina NovaSeq with 2 x 150 bp paired-end reads. As for the original processing: With migec v1.2.7, reads were demultiplexed and then collapsed into UMI-guided consensus sequences. With mixcr v2.1.11, UMI consensuses were aligned to TRA and TRB V and J templates and assembled into clonotypes. Clonotypes were classified as expanded or contracted when called significant by both edgeR and NoisET, with noise models trained on biological replicates. For edgeR calls, the cutoffs were a false discovery rate-adjusted p below 0.01 and a log2 fold-change threshold of 1. As an exploratory analysis of dynamics, PCA with hierarchical clustering was applied to max-normalized trajectories of the 1000 most abundant clonotypes. Separately sequenced CD4+ and CD8+ repertoires were used to assign a CD4 or CD8 phenotype to each responding clone. In TCRdb, the public reads were trimmed at Q25 with fastp and aligned with MiXCR, with productive beta chains retained. A single entry per CDR3 protein holds the most common genes and DNA from its merged rows. These V and J calls rely on TCRdb rather than the paper's analysis. This sample holds about 120,000 distinct CDR3 sequences; roughly 15% were observed only once. The ten biggest clones cover approximately 15% of the sample.

V is cut back by 3 bases and J by 8 bases, with 10 bases in the junction unmatched. Sequences SGHRS (CDR1) and YFSETQ (CDR2) are obtained from the germline V gene. Inclusive of the bounding cysteine and phenylalanine, the CDR3 is 16 residues long. Only the CDR3 region is kept as DNA, spanning 48 bases read in frame from base 1. The data originate from a study of T-cell memory formation after mild COVID-19 (dated by TCRdb to the early 2020s). About the investigation overall: TCR sequence clusters from the two donors were largely donor specific. In two donors, T-cell clones that expanded and contracted after mild COVID-19 were tracked by sequencing TCRalpha and TCRbeta repertoires over time. The cohort was made up of two young adult volunteers, one female and one male, who were previously healthy.

The paper as a whole reports these results and caveats: SARS-CoV-2 specificity was not confirmed for the second-wave clones peaking on day 37. Some responding clones were detected in pre-infection memory, which suggested that pre-existing cross-reactive memory T cells had joined the SARS-CoV-2 response. Clones contracting from day 15 to 85 had balanced CD4/CD8 phenotypes, while a second wave expanding from day 15 to 37 was biased towards CD4+. The study included only a couple of mild cases, and larger cohorts that include severe cases with pre-infection samples were judged to be necessary. Contracting CD4+ clones were located mainly in the CM and EM memory subsets, whereas CD8+ clones were found to be enriched in EMRA.

PBMCs were isolated by Ficoll-Paque density gradient centrifugation. The sample consisted of PBMCs or a T cell subset sorted from them (not recorded which). The sequence links TRBV5-1 to TRBJ1-4; the junction holds 10 bases that match TRBD1. The TCR originated in an adult woman who had mild COVID-19 (a few samples of this study predate the infection). The sample titles of this study are shuffled in the database, so cell type and time point are left out; the donor was told from shared clones. This receptor has the CDR3 CASSWGQGISGEKLFF. The sequence in DNA is TGCGCCAGCAGCTGGGGACAGGGGATAAGTGGAGAAAAACTGTTTTTT.